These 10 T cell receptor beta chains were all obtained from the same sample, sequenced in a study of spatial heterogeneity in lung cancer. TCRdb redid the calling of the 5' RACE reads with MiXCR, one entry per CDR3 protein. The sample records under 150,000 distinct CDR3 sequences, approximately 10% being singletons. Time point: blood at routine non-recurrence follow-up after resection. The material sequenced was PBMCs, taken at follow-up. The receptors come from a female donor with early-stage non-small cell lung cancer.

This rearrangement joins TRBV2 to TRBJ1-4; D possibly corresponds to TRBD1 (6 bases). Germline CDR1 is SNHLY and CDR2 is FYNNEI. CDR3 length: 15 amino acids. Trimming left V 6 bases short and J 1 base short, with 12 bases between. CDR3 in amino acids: CASSRIQGTNEKLFF. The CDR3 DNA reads TGTGCCAGCAGCCGCATACAGGGAACTAATGAAAAACTGTTTTTT.

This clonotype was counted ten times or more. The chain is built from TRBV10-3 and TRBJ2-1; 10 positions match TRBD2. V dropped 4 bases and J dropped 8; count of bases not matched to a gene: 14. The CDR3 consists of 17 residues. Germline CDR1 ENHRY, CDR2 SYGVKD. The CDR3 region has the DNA TGTGCCATCAGTGCCTCTAGCGGGAGTTGGGGTACCGATGAGCAGTTCTTC. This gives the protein CAISASSGSWGTDEQFF.

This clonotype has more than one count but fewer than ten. CDR3 amino acids: CASRPWDSYNEQFF. CDR3 bases: TGTGCCAGCAGACCCTGGGACTCTTACAATGAGCAGTTCTTC. This rearrangement joins TRBV12-3 or TRBV12-4 to TRBJ2-1; TRBD2 is a possible D gene (6 bases). CDR3 length equals 14 residues. Trimming stripped 6 bases from V and 4 bases from J, with 13 bases between.

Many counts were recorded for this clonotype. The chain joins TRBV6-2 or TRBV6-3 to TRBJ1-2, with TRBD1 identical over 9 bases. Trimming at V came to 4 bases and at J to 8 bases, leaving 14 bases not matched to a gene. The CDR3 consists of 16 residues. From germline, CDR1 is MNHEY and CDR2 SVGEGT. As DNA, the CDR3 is TGTGCCAGCAGTTCGGGATACAGGGGGCGAGTAGGAGGCTACACCTTC. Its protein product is CASSSGYRGRVGGYTF.

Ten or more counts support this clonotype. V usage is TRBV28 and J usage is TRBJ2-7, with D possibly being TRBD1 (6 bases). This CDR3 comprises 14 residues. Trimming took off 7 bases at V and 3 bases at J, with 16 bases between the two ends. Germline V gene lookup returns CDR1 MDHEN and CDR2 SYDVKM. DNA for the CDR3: TGTGCCAGCACCCCGGACAGCACGATCTACGAGCAGTACTTC. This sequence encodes CASTPDSTIYEQYF. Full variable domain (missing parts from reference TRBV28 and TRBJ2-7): DVKVTQSSRYLVKRTGEKVFLECVQDMDHENMFWYRQDPGLGLRLIYFSYDVKMKEKGDIPEGYSVSREKKERFSLILESASTNQTSMYLCASTPDSTIYEQYFGPGTRLTVT.

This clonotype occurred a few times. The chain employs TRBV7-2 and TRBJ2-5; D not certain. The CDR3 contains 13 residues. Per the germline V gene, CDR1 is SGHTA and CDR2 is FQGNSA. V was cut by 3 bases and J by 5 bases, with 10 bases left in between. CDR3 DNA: TGTGCCAGCAGCTTTTTGTGGGCCGAGACCCAGTACTTC. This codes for CASSFLWAETQYF.

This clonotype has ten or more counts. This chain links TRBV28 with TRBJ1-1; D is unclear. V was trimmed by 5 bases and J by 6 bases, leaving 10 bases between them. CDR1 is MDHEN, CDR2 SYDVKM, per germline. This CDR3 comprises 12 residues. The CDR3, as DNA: TGTGCCAGCAGTCTCCGGGCCCCTGAAGCTTTCTTT. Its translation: CASSLRAPEAFF. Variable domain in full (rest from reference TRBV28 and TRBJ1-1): DVKVTQSSRYLVKRTGEKVFLECVQDMDHENMFWYRQDPGLGLRLIYFSYDVKMKEKGDIPEGYSVSREKKERFSLILESASTNQTSMYLCASSLRAPEAFFGQGTRLTVV.

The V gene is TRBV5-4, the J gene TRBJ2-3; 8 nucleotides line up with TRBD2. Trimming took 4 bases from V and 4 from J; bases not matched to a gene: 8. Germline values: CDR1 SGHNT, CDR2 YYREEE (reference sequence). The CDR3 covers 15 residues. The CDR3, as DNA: TGTGCCAGCAGCCGTGGGGCTAGCGGGCCAGATACGCAGTATTTT. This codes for CASSRGASGPDTQYF.

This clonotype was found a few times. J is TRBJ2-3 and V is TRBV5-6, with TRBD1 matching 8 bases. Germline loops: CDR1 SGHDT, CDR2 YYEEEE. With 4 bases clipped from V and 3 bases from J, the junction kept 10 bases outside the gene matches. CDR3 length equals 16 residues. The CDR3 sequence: CASSKDRGSRTDTQYF. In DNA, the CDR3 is TGTGCCAGCAGCAAAGACAGGGGAAGTCGGACAGATACGCAGTATTTT.

The chain's CDR3 is CASSKTTSGSSYEQYF. The CDR3 nucleotides are TGTGCCAGCAGTAAAACTACTAGCGGTAGCTCCTACGAGCAGTACTTC. The chain has TRBV6-6 and TRBJ2-7; 8 bases agree with TRBD2. This CDR3 contains 16 residues. Losses at the gene ends were 5 bases for V and 0 bases for J; bases not matched to a gene: 9. Germline CDR1 and CDR2: MNHNY and SVGAGI (reference sequence).